This T cell receptor (beta chain) was identified during a study of glioma-infiltrating T cells after dendritic cell vaccination. Assay: immunoSEQ multiplex PCR; the TCRdb copy retains only in-frame clones and omits some. The profile covers 75,000 to 95,000 clones, with approximately 80% appearing a single time and approximately 2% taken by the ten largest. Germline CDR1 and CDR2: WNHNN and SYGVQD (reference sequence). With 10 bases clipped from V and 7 bases from J, the junction kept 4 bases outside the gene matches. The CDR3 covers 11 residues. Time point denoted: after dendritic cell vaccination, including at tumor progression/relapse. Selection required adequate fresh-frozen tumor tissue plus more than two years' survival data.

This sequence originates from a human donor with glioblastoma. V usage is TRBV10-1 and J usage is TRBJ1-1; 9 bases fit TRBD1. This material consisted of blood, taken after dendritic cell vaccination. CDR3 sequence: CATRGQGEAFF. Written as DNA, the CDR3 is TGCGCCACCCGGGGACAGGGTGAAGCTTTCTTT.